The rows below give T cell receptor beta chains drawn from one sample of a study of blood T cell repertoires in COVID-19. Produced via immunoSEQ multiplex PCR; TCRdb's table is partial and in-frame only. The sample holds under 200,000 clones, approximately 86% seen once. Sequencing was performed on peripheral blood. The source of these receptors is a man aged 45-60 years with active or convalescent COVID-19. CDR3s include the opening cysteine and the closing phenylalanine or tryptophan. Each record gives: D gene, J gene, V gene, clone size, CDR3 DNA, CDR3 protein. The D gene is left open where the match is weak. The size of a clone is reported for some rows only, either as once, few or many, or as a class for expanded clones.

TRBD1	TRBJ1-2	TRBV6-5	once	TGTGCCAGCAGGGGTAGTCGACAGGGAAACTATGGCTACACCTTC	CASRGSRQGNYGYTF
TRBD1	TRBJ1-1	TRBV24-1	few	TGTGCCACCAGAGACAGGGCGAACACTGAAGCTTTCTTT	CATRDRANTEAFF
TRBD2	TRBJ2-2	TRBV24-1	.	TGTGCCACCAGTGATTTTTCGGCGGGAGGGCCGGTCACCGGGGAGCTGTTTTTT	CATSDFSAGGPVTGELFF
TRBD1	TRBJ2-1	TRBV24-1	.	TGTGCCACCAGCCGACAGGGGGCGGAAAATGAGCAGTTCTTC	CATSRQGAENEQFF
.	TRBJ2-5	TRBV2	.	TGTGCCAGCAGTGAAGCGCAGGTGGGAGCCGGAGGGACCCAGTACTTC	CASSEAQVGAGGTQYF
TRBD2	TRBJ2-3	TRBV9	.	TGTGCCAGCAGCGTAGAAGCGGGAGGGCGCTTTGGAGATACGCAGTATTTT	CASSVEAGGRFGDTQYF
.	TRBJ2-2	TRBV27	.	TGTGCCAGCAGTTCGGGTACTGTCGCCGGGGAGCTGTTTTTT	CASSSGTVAGELFF
TRBD1	TRBJ2-6	TRBV5-8	few	TGTGCCAGCAACCCCGGGACAGGGTTATCTGGGGCCAACGTCCTGACTTTC	CASNPGTGLSGANVLTF
TRBD2	TRBJ2-3	TRBV3-1/TRBV3-2	.	TGTGCCAGTAACCAACACCGCGGGGGGCGTACAGATACGCAGTATTTT	CASNQHRGGRTDTQYF
TRBD1	TRBJ2-5	TRBV15	.	TGTGCCACCAGCACAAACAGGGGAGCAGAGACCCAGTACTTC	CATSTNRGAETQYF